The T cell receptor (beta chain) under discussion was sequenced for a study of identical twins. Study conclusions and caveats: Rather than following the same donors, the conclusions depended on cross-sectional statistical analysis.

This clonotype showed up just a few times. What it binds is not known. After template switching added a universal primer site, the resulting cDNA carried unique molecular identifiers. A single record per CDR3 protein comes from TCRdb applying MiXCR to the 5' RACE reads. The table has fewer than 250,000 distinct CDR3 sequences, around a tenth seen once. V was shortened by 3 bases and J by 8 bases, with 4 bases between the two germline ends. CDR3 size: 11 residues. Per the germline V gene, CDR1 is LGHDT and CDR2 is YNNKEL (reference sequence). The source is a woman under 30 in good health. Material: memory (CD45RO+) T cells sorted from blood. This chain links TRBV3-1 with TRBJ1-4; D is ambiguous. Here the CDR3 DNA reads TGTGCCAGCAGCCAGTCGGAAAAACTGTTTTTT. It specifies CASSQSEKLFF.